This T cell receptor beta chain was identified during a study of OX40 agonist ivuxolimab in advanced cancers. Study overall: Patients enrolled in dose escalation were diagnosed with hepatocellular carcinoma, melanoma, renal cell or head and neck cancer. Three patients showed partial responses: one hepatocellular carcinoma and two cutaneous melanoma cases.

TCRdb keeps only in-frame clones here, not all; method: immunoSEQ multiplex PCR. The top ten hold over 0.75% of the sample, which has fewer than 85,000 clones, roughly 90% seen once. General study findings and limits: At 0.1 to 3.0 mg/kg, clonal expansion of CD4+ and CD8+ blood T cells had occurred by week 6.

A remark on this clone: Its antigen is unknown.

V trimming: 3 bases; J trimming: 7 bases; junction bases outside the gene matches: 9. Germline CDR1 reads SEHNR; CDR2 reads FQNEAQ (reference sequence). The CDR3 is 16 amino acids. The chain combines TRBV7-9 with TRBJ2-1; 10 bases fit TRBD1. Sample: CD4+ or CD8+ T cells sorted from blood, taken in a trial of the OX40 agonist ivuxolimab. This TCR came from an adult with an advanced solid tumor such as melanoma, head and neck, liver or kidney cancer. CDR3 region: CASSLPGTGEWNEQFF. CDR3 sequence (DNA): TGTGCCAGCAGCTTGCCCGGGACAGGGGAATGGAATGAGCAGTTCTTC.